This record covers a single T cell receptor (beta chain). This clonotype was detected a few times. Its specific antigen is unknown. Qualities for individual bases were not recorded, and no much larger clone is one base off. The library was obtained by PCR. TCR sequencing of DNA from cultured CD4+ T cells used the Oncomine TCR Beta short-read assay at the Johns Hopkins FTIC core. The QIAamp micro DNA kit was used to extract genomic DNA from the cultured CD4+ T cells. Oncomine TCR Beta libraries from cultured CD4+ T cells were pooled with unique dual indexes and sequenced on an Illumina iSeq 100. On the study's bioinformatics: Non-productive sequences were removed, and CDR3s not starting with C, not ending with F or W, or shorter than 7 amino acids were discarded. Antigen-specific clonotypes were identified with the MANAFEST web application by comparing peptide-stimulated wells with reference and other culture wells. For a clone to be called positive, the clone needed an FDR below 0.05, an odds ratio above 5, and a productive frequency above 0.1% in at least two of three replicate wells. A clonotype counted as cross-reactive if it showed significant expansion both in the SARS-CoV-2 spike wells and in at least one common cold coronavirus spike condition. Similarity between CDR3 sequences was evaluated in R version 3.6.1 using Levenshtein distances (stringdist) and unrooted phylogenetic trees (ape). Starting from the raw public reads, TCRdb applied fastp trimming at Q25, assembled clones with MiXCR and retained in-frame beta chains. Entries are consolidated by CDR3 protein sequence, retaining the most common genes and DNA. TCRdb, rather than the study authors, made the V and J calls. The sample has more than 20,000 distinct CDR3 sequences on record, around 42% of them singletons. Jointly, the top ten make up roughly 4% of the sample.

This sample was included in a study of vaccination and CD4 T cells after COVID-19 (dated by TCRdb to between 2021 and 2022). In terms of the full investigation: Every convalescent patient had a positive nasal swab PCR test for SARS-CoV-2, with mild disease in 9 or 10 patients and severe disease in one. Post-COVID blood samples from convalescent patients were collected a median of roughly 100 days after diagnosis, with a range of 35 to 161 days. In around ten COVID-19 convalescent patients and 4 infection-naive healthy vaccine recipients, the spike-specific CD4+ TCR repertoire before mRNA vaccination was compared with the repertoire after mRNA vaccination. Culture stimuli were overlapping spike peptide pools from SARS-CoV-2 and from the common cold coronaviruses HCoV-NL63, HCoV-OC43 and HCoV-229E. Participants received two doses of either the Pfizer-BioNTech BNT162b2 vaccine (n=8) or the Moderna mRNA-1273 vaccine (n=2). Post-vaccine blood samples were collected a median of about 72 days after the second vaccine dose, ranging from roughly 12 to 250 days. In control cultures, a CEFX viral epitope pool was used as positive control, an HIV-1 Nef peptide pool was used as negative control, or no peptide was added. For a few convalescent patients, samples were collected at an early post-vaccination timepoint (day 14) as well as at a late post-vaccination timepoint (days 161 to 241). The convalescent cohort included six males and four females, with two Hispanic individuals, seven Caucasians, two Asians and one multiracial person.

Taken from the germline V gene, the CDR1 and CDR2 loops are MNHNS and SASEGT. Including cysteine and phenylalanine, the CDR3 has 13 amino acids. The only DNA kept is the CDR3, 39 bases in frame from the first base. V lost 5 bases and J lost 5 bases; the stretch between them is 10 bases long. Broader findings and caveats from the paper: Nearly all vaccine-specific clones in convalescent patients (304 of 307) were mono-reactive for SARS-CoV-2 spike rather than cross-reactive with common cold coronaviruses. Among the post-vaccine SARS-CoV-2-reactive clones in convalescent patients, a median around 90% showed up only after vaccination, which suggests vaccine-specific priming. Although the median number of SARS-CoV-2-reactive clonotypes went up from roughly 19 after infection to about 38 after vaccination, the increase was not significant. The number of convalescent patients in the study was relatively small, and the study did not examine early timepoints following natural infection.

The sample's time point label, decoded: late sampling 161 to 241 days after vaccination in a few convalescent patients. The treatment or condition label of this sample denotes: roughly 11-day PBMC culture with coronavirus spike peptide pools or control peptides (ViraFEST assay). The ViraFEST assay was used in the study, in which antigen-specific T cells were expanded with peptide pools and expanded clonotypes were subsequently identified by TCR sequencing. The convalescent patients' positive SARS-CoV-2 PCR tests fell between March and December 2020, which was before the Alpha, Beta and Delta variants emerged in the United States. PBMCs were cultured at about 2 million per well in IMDM supplemented with around 5.5% human AB serum and around 9.5 IU/ml IL-2, with about 9 ug/ml peptide pools added. On days 3 and 7, half of the culture medium was replaced with fresh IL-2-containing medium. After ten to eleven days of culture, CD4+ T cells were isolated by negative selection using the EasySep CD4+ T cell isolation kit. Ficoll-Paque Plus gradient centrifugation was used to isolate PBMCs from whole blood, and the isolated PBMCs were then either used fresh or cryopreserved at -140C. Culture conditions were generally each tested in triplicate wells.

The specimen comprised CD4+ T cells from blood, cultured in vitro, sampled about 7 months after SARS-CoV-2 vaccination. This TCR derives from a human donor who had recovered from COVID-19. The chain employs TRBV6-1 and TRBJ1-5; the D segment cannot be called with confidence. The CDR3 region: CASSTNYYQPQHF. The DNA sequence is TGTGCCAGCAGTACAAACTACTATCAGCCCCAGCATTTT.